This T cell receptor (beta chain) is drawn from a study of T cell responses to AZD1222 COVID-19 vaccine. Only in-frame clones appear in the TCRdb table, and some are missing; sequencing was by immunoSEQ multiplex PCR. The sample has 100,000 to 150,000 clones, roughly 91% seen once. The CDR3 is 16 amino acids. Germline-derived CDR1 and CDR2 are LGHNA and YNFKEQ. Trimming left V 0 bases short and J 0 bases short, with 11 bases between. The origin of this receptor is an adult in good health. The V and J genes are TRBV4-2 and TRBJ1-1; maybe TRBD1 (6 bases). Here the sequenced sample was peripheral blood, taken on day 0 of MenACWY control vaccination. DNA of the CDR3: TGTGCCAGCAGCCAAGAGGCAGGGGATTTGAACACTGAAGCTTTCTTT. Translation: CASSQEAGDLNTEAFF.